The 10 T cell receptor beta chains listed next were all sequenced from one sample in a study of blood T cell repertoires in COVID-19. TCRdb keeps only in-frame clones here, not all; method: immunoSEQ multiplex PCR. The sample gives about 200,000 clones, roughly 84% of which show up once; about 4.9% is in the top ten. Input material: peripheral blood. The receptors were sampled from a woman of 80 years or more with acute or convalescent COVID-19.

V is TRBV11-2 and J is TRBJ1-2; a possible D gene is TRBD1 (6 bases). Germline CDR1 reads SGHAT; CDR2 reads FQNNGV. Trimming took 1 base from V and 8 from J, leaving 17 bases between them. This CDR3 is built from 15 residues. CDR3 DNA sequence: TGTGCCAGCAGCTTAGGGAAACAGGGTGTGAGAGGCTACACCTTC. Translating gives CASSLGKQGVRGYTF.

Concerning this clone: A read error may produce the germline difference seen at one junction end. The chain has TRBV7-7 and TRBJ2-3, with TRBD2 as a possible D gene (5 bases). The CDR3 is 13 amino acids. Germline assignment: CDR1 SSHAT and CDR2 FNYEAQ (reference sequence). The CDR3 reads CASSFSGTDTQYF. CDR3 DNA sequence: TGTGCTAGCAGCTTTAGCGGCACAGATACGCAGTATTTT.

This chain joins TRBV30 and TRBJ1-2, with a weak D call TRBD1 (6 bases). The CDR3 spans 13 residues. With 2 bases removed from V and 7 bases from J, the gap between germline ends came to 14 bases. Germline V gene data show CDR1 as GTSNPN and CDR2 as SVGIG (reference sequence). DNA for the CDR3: TGTGCCTGGAGTCCTATGACAGGCCTTGGCTACACCTTC. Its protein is CAWSPMTGLGYTF.

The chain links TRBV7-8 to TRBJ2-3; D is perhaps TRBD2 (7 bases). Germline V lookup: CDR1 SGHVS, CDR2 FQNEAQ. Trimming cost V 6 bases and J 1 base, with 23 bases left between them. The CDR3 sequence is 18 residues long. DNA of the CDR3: TGTGCCAGCAGTCGCACAGGGAGGGGTATCGGCCGCACAGATACGCAGTATTTT. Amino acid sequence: CASSRTGRGIGRTDTQYF.

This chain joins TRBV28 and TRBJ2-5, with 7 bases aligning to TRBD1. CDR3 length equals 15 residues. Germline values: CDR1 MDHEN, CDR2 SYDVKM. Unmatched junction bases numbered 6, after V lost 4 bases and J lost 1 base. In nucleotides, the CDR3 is TGTGCCAGCAGTTCACCCGGGACAGCCCAAGAGACCCAGTACTTC. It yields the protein CASSSPGTAQETQYF.

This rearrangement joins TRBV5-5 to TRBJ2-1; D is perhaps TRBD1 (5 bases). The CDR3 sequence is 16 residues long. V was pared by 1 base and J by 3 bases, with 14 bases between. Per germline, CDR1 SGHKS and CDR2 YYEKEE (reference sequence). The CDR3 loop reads CASSLLARESYNEQFF. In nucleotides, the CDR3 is TGTGCCAGCAGCTTGCTGGCCAGGGAAAGCTACAATGAGCAGTTCTTC.

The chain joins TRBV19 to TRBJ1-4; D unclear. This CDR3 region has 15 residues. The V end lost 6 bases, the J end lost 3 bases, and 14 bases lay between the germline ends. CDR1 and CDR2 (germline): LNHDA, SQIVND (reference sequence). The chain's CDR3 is CASRHTWLANEKLFF. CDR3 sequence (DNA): TGTGCCAGTAGACACACATGGTTGGCTAATGAAAAACTGTTTTTT.

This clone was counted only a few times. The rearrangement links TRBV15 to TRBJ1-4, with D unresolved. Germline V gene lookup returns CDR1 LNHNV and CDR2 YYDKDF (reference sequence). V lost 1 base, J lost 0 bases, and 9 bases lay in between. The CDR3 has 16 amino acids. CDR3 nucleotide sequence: TGTGCCACCAGCAGAGTCCGGGTGGCAACTAATGAAAAACTGTTTTTT. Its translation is CATSRVRVATNEKLFF.

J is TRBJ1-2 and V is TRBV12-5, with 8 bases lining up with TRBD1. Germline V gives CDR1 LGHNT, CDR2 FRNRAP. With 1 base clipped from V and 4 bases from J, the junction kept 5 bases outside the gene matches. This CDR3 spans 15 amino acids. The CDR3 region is CASGLADRVGYGYTF. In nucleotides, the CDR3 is TGTGCTAGTGGTTTGGCGGACAGGGTGGGCTATGGCTACACCTTC.

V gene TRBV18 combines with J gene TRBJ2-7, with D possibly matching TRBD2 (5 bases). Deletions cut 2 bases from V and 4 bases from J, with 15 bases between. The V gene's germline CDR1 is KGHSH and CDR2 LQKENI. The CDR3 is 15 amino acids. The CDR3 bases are TGTGCCAGCTCACCAGCCTTAGCGCTAGCTTACGAGCAGTACTTC. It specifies CASSPALALAYEQYF.